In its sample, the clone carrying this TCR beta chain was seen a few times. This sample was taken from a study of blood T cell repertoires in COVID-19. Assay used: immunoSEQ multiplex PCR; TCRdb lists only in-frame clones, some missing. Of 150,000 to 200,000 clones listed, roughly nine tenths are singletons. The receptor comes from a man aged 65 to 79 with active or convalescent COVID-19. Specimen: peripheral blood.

CDR3 nucleotide sequence: TGTGCCATCAACGGGGGACCCTATGGCTACACCTTC. This codes for CAINGGPYGYTF. The rearrangement joins TRBV10-3 to TRBJ1-2; possibly TRBD1 for D (5 bases). Germline V lookup: CDR1 ENHRY, CDR2 SYGVKD. The germline V and J ends were trimmed by 7 bases and 4 bases, with 10 bases remaining between them. CDR3 size: 12 residues.